The 21 T cell receptor beta chains in this list originate from one sample, sequenced in a study of post-analysis software for immune sequencing data. General observations from the study: The study found TRBV5-6, TRBV5-1 and TRBV20-1 among a few TRBV segments more frequent in patients than controls.

No cognate antigen is known for these TCRs. Included in the TCR beta cDNA libraries were unique molecular identifiers. TCRdb re-derived calls from the PCR reads in MiXCR, one entry per CDR3 protein. The table includes some 690,000 distinct CDR3 sequences, roughly 29% detected once. Sequencing used blood. The receptors here all came from a girl between 10 and 17 years old with multiple sclerosis.

This sequence joins TRBV3-1 and TRBJ2-2; 7 positions agree with TRBD2. Trimming removed 0 bases from V and 9 bases from J; junction bases left unmatched: 7. CDR1 is LGHDT, CDR2 YNNKEL, per germline (reference sequence). The CDR3 spans 15 residues. The CDR3 DNA sequence: TGTGCCAGCAGCCAAGATTCCGGGAGGATGAGGGAGCTGTTTTTT. Translating it yields CASSQDSGRMRELFF.

This clonotype was observed a few times. The chain combines TRBV28 with TRBJ2-1; 9 bases agree with TRBD2. Germline trimming cut 3 bases from V and 5 bases from J; bases unmatched to any gene: 5. Germline V CDR1 and CDR2: MDHEN, SYDVKM. This CDR3 spans 15 amino acids. The CDR3 nucleotides read TGTGCCAGCAGTTTTTCGCGGGAGGGGGACAATGAGCAGTTCTTC. The encoded protein is CASSFSREGDNEQFF.

In this sample, this clonotype turned up a few times. V usage is TRBV15 and J usage is TRBJ2-1; no reliable D call. Deletions cut 5 bases from V and 10 bases from J, with 9 bases between. The CDR3 sequence is 11 residues long. Looked up from germline, CDR1 is LNHNV and CDR2 is YYDKDF (reference sequence). CDR3 sequence (DNA): TGTGCCACCAGCGACCACTACGAGCAGTTCTTC. This encodes CATSDHYEQFF.

This clonotype was found a few times. The chain couples TRBV15 to TRBJ2-5; 7 nucleotides match TRBD1. This CDR3 contains 15 residues. From germline, CDR1 is LNHNV and CDR2 YYDKDF (reference sequence). With 4 bases clipped from V and 5 bases from J, the junction kept 10 bases outside the gene matches. CDR3 in amino acids: CATSTRGQWGETQYF. Here the CDR3 DNA reads TGTGCCACCAGCACCAGGGGACAGTGGGGGGAGACCCAGTACTTC.

In this sample, this clonotype turned up once. This chain connects TRBV11-2 to TRBJ2-7; D not certain. This CDR3 has 13 residues. The germline V gene has CDR1 SGHAT and CDR2 FQNNGV. The V end lost 5 bases, the J end lost 2 bases, and 10 bases lay between the germline ends. The CDR3 DNA sequence: TGTGCCAGCAGCGTCGGTCCCACCTACGAGCAGTACTTC. Translating gives CASSVGPTYEQYF.

In its sample, this clonotype was seen many times. J is TRBJ2-5 and V is TRBV2, with a tentative D call TRBD2 (7 bases). The CDR3 runs to 15 residues. Per the germline V gene, CDR1 is SNHLY and CDR2 is FYNNEI. Deletions cut 4 bases from V and 4 bases from J, with 16 bases between. The CDR3 sequence: CASSGRLGGPETQYF. The CDR3 DNA is TGTGCCAGCAGTGGAAGATTGGGGGGGCCAGAGACCCAGTACTTC.

The chain is built from TRBV4-1 and TRBJ2-6, with unresolved D. Trimming cost V 0 bases and J 1 base, with 13 bases left between them. This CDR3 is built from 18 residues. CDR1 is MGHRA and CDR2 is YSYEKL in the germline V gene. The chain's CDR3 is CASSQDSVSSSGANVLTF. The CDR3 DNA is TGCGCCAGCAGCCAAGATTCCGTCTCCAGTTCTGGGGCCAACGTCCTGACTTTC.

This chain joins TRBV6-2 or TRBV6-3 and TRBJ1-5; D is undetermined. V shed 5 bases and J shed 2 bases, with 19 bases lying between them. Per the germline V gene, CDR1 is MNHEY and CDR2 is SVGEGT. This CDR3 spans 17 amino acids. The CDR3 region has the DNA TGTGCCAGCAGTGCGGTGGAGTGGGGATGGGGCAATCAGCCCCAGCATTTT. Translating gives CASSAVEWGWGNQPQHF.

A few counts support this clonotype. The chain links TRBV7-2 to TRBJ2-1; D call uncertain. Germline assignment: CDR1 SGHTA and CDR2 FQGNSA. The ends were cut back, 3 bases at V and 6 bases at J, with 6 bases in the middle. This CDR3 has 12 amino acids. The chain's CDR3 is CASSFERNEQFF. CDR3 coding DNA: TGTGCCAGCAGCTTCGAGCGCAATGAGCAGTTCTTC.

The chain joins TRBV12-3 or TRBV12-4 to TRBJ2-1, with 8 bases aligning to TRBD1. This CDR3 has 15 amino acids. V shed 2 bases and J 7 bases; nucleotides not matched to a gene: 7. DNA for the CDR3: TGTGCCAGCAGTTTATTCCACAGGGGGAGGAATGAGCAGTTCTTC. Protein sequence: CASSLFHRGRNEQFF.

This clonotype was detected a few times. The chain couples TRBV5-1 to TRBJ2-1, with 8 nucleotides matching TRBD1. Germline CDR1 and CDR2: SGHRS and YFSETQ. The CDR3 consists of 16 residues. The V segment lost 0 bases and the J segment 7 bases; nucleotides outside the gene matches: 9. The CDR3 sequence is CASSLAVGTGNNEQFF. The CDR3 DNA is TGCGCCAGCAGCTTGGCCGTCGGGACAGGCAATAATGAGCAGTTCTTC.

This clonotype was picked up many times. V and J are TRBV10-3 and TRBJ2-1; TRBD2 matches 7 bases. The germline gives CDR1 ENHRY, CDR2 SYGVKD. The CDR3 consists of 14 residues. V was pared by 6 bases and J by 6 bases, with 8 bases of the junction left unmatched. The CDR3 here is CAISPGLSINEQFF. The CDR3 nucleotides are TGTGCCATCAGCCCGGGACTAAGCATCAATGAGCAGTTCTTC.

This clonotype was seen just once. The V call is TRBV14, the J call TRBJ1-2; D is ambiguous. The CDR3 has 13 amino acids. CDR1 is SGHDN, CDR2 FVKESK, per germline. Trimming shortened V by 5 bases and J by 3 bases, and 10 bases separated the two germline ends. The CDR3 DNA follows: TGTGCCAGCAGCAGGGTAATATACTATGGCTACACCTTC. It encodes CASSRVIYYGYTF.

The V and J genes are TRBV5-1 and TRBJ2-1; TRBD2 aligns across 8 bases. Germline V CDR1 and CDR2: SGHRS, YFSETQ. After removal of 0 bases from V and 10 bases from J, the junction contained 6 bases not matched to a gene. This CDR3 has 14 amino acids. CDR3 residues: CASSLAGGDEEQFF. Here the CDR3 DNA reads TGCGCCAGCAGCTTGGCGGGAGGGGATGAGGAGCAGTTCTTC.

This chain links TRBV20-1 with TRBJ2-1, with a possible D match to TRBD2 (5 bases). Trimming cost V 1 base and J 5 bases, with 9 bases left between them. The CDR3 spans 13 residues. The germline V gene encodes CDR1 DFQATT and CDR2 SNEGSKA (reference sequence). The CDR3 DNA reads TGCAGTGCTAGAGGTAGGACTCACAATGAGCAGTTCTTC. Protein: CSARGRTHNEQFF.

In this sample, this clonotype turned up many times. The chain links TRBV6-5 to TRBJ2-3; D is perhaps TRBD2 (6 bases). V was clipped by 6 bases and J by 0 bases, with 10 bases between them. The CDR3 is made up of 14 amino acids. The germline V gene encodes CDR1 MNHEY and CDR2 SVGAGI. The CDR3 coding sequence is TGTGCCAGCAGCTTAGCGGCGAGCACAGATACGCAGTATTTT. Its translation is CASSLAASTDTQYF.

The chain joins TRBV29-1 to TRBJ2-6; a weak D match, TRBD2 (5 bases). This CDR3 is 19 amino acids long. Deletions cut 6 bases from V and 1 base from J, with 25 bases between. Per the germline V gene, CDR1 is SQVTM and CDR2 is ANQGSEA. The CDR3 coding sequence is TGCAGCGTCACACTATCCGAATCGAACGGCGGGTCTGGGGCCAACGTCCTGACTTTC. Translating it yields CSVTLSESNGGSGANVLTF. Full variable domain (remainder filled in from reference TRBV29-1 and TRBJ2-6): SAVISQKPSRDICQRGTSLTIQCQVDSQVTMMFWYRQQPGQSLTLIATANQGSEATYESGFVIDKFPISRPNLTFSTLTVSNMSPEDSSIYLCSVTLSESNGGSGANVLTFGAGSRLTVL.

Remarks on this clonotype: It may be a read error: a sequence one base away is much more abundant. J is TRBJ1-2 and V is TRBV28; D remains ambiguous. The CDR3 is 11 residues long. The V end lost 6 bases, the J end lost 4 bases, and 6 bases lay between the germline ends. From germline, CDR1 is MDHEN and CDR2 SYDVKM. The DNA of the CDR3 is TGTGCCAGCAGGCACAGCTATGGCTACACCTTC. This codes for CASRHSYGYTF.

Regarding this clonotype: Because the CDR3 is missing its conserved closing phenylalanine or tryptophan, this is likely a read error. The rearrangement uses TRBV5-1 and TRBJ1-2; D is uncertain. Germline-derived CDR1 and CDR2 are SGHRS and YFSETQ. The ends were cut back, 1 base at V and 5 bases at J, with 15 bases in the middle. This CDR3 region has 15 residues. Here the CDR3 reads CASSLSPAVSYGYTI. For the CDR3, the DNA is TGCGCCAGCAGCTTGAGTCCGGCAGTTTCATATGGCTACACCATC.

The chain has TRBV7-9 and TRBJ2-1, with a weak D call TRBD1 (6 bases). Trimming cost V 4 bases and J 7 bases, with 14 bases left between them. Germline V gives CDR1 SEHNR, CDR2 FQNEAQ (reference sequence). This CDR3 region has 14 residues. The CDR3 is CASSSGQDWNEQFF. In DNA, the CDR3 is TGTGCCAGCAGCTCGGGACAAGATTGGAATGAGCAGTTCTTC. Full variable domain (rest looked up from reference TRBV7-9 and TRBJ2-1): DTGVSQNPRHKITKRGQNVTFRCDPISEHNRLYWYRQTLGQGPEFLTYFQNEAQLEKSRLLSDRFSAERPKGSFSTLEIQRTEQGDSAMYLCASSSGQDWNEQFFGPGTRLTVL.

CDR3 in DNA: TGCAGCGTTCTCCCTGGGGCCGGGGAGCTGTTTTTT. Its translation: CSVLPGAGELFF. The chain links TRBV29-1 to TRBJ2-2, with no clear D. The CDR3 totals 12 residues. V lost 5 bases and J 6 bases, leaving 10 bases between the germline ends. The germline CDR1 and CDR2 sequences are SQVTM and ANQGSEA.